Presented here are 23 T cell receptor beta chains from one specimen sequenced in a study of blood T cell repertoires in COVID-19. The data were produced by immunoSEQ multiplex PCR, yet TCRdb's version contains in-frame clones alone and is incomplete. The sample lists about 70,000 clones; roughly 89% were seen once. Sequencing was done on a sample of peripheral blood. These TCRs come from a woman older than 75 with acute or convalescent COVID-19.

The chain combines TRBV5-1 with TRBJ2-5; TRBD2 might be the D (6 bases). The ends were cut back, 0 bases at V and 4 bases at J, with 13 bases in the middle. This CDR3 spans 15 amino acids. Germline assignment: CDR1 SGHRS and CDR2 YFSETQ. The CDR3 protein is CASSLVGSGGETQYF. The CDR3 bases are TGCGCCAGCAGCTTGGTTGGTAGCGGAGGAGAGACCCAGTACTTC.

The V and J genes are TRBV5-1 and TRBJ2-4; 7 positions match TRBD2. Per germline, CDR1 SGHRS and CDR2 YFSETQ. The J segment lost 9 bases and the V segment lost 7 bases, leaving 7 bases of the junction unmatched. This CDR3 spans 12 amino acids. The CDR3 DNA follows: TGCGCCAGCCGTAAGACGGGGGGCATTCAGTACTTC. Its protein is CASRKTGGIQYF.

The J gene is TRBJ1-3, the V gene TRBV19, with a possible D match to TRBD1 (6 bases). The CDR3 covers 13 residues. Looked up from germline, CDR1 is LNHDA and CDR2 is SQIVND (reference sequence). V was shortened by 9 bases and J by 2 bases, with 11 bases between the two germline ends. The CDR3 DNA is TGTGCCAGCCTGAACAGGGCTGGAAACACCATATATTTT. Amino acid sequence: CASLNRAGNTIYF.

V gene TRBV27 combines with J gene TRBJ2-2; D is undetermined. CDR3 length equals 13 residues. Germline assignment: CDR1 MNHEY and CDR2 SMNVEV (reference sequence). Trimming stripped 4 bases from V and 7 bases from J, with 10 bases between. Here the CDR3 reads CASSWYANGELFF. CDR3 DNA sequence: TGTGCCAGCAGTTGGTATGCGAACGGGGAGCTGTTTTTT.

The CDR3 DNA reads as TGCGCCAGCAGCCAAGATGGGACACCAAGCTATGGCTACACCTTC. As protein: CASSQDGTPSYGYTF. This rearrangement joins TRBV4-3 to TRBJ1-2, with a tentative D call TRBD1 (6 bases). Germline CDR1 is LGHNA and CDR2 is YSLEER. CDR3 size: 15 residues. V was clipped by 0 bases and J by 4 bases, with 12 bases between them.

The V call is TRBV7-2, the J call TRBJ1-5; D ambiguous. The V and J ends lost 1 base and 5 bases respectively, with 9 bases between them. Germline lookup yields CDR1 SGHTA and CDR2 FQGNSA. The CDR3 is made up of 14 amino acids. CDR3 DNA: TGTGCCAGCAGCTTAGTTACAATGGATCAGCCCCAGCATTTT. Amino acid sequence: CASSLVTMDQPQHF.

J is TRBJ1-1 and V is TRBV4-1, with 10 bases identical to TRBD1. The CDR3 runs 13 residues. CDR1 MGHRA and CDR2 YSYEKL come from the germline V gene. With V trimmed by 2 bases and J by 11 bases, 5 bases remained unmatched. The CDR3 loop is CASSQTGQGLAFF. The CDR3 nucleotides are TGCGCCAGCAGCCAAACGGGACAGGGGCTGGCTTTCTTT.

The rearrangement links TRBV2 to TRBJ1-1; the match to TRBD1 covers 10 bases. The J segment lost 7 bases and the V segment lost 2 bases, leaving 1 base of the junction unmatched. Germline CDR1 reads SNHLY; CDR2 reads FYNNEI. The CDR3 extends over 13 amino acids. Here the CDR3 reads CASSERDRGEAFF. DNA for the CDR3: TGTGCCAGCAGTGAAAGGGACAGGGGTGAAGCTTTCTTT.

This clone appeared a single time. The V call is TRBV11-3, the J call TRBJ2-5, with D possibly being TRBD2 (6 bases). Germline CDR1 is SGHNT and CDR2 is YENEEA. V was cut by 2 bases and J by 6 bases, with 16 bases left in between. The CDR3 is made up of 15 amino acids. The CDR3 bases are TGTGCCAGCAGCTTACCGGGACTCCCGATCCAGACCCAGTACTTC. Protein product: CASSLPGLPIQTQYF.

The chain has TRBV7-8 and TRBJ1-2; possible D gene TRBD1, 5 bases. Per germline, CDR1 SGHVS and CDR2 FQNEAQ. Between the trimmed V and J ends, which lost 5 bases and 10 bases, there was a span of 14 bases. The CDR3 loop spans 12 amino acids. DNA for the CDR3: TGTGCCAGCAGCCTAACAGGCTCGGACTACACCTTC. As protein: CASSLTGSDYTF.

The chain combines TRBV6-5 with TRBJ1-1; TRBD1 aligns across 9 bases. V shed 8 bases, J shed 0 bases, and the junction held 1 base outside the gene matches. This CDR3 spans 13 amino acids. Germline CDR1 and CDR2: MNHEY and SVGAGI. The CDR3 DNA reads TGTGCCAGCTACAGGGGGCTGAACACTGAAGCTTTCTTT. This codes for CASYRGLNTEAFF.

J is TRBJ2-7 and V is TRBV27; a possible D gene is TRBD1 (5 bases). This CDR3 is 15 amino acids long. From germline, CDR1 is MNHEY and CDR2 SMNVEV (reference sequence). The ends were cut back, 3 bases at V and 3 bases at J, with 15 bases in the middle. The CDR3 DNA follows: TGTGCCAGCAGTTTGAAGGGGTTTGACAACTACGAGCAGTACTTC. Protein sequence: CASSLKGFDNYEQYF.

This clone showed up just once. The chain's CDR3 is CASSVEANYGYTF. CDR3 sequence (DNA): TGTGCCAGCAGTGTAGAAGCGAACTATGGCTACACCTTC. The chain is built from TRBV2 and TRBJ1-2; D call uncertain. CDR1 is SNHLY, CDR2 FYNNEI, per germline. Trimming shortened V by 4 bases and J by 2 bases, and 8 bases separated the two germline ends. The CDR3 runs 13 residues.

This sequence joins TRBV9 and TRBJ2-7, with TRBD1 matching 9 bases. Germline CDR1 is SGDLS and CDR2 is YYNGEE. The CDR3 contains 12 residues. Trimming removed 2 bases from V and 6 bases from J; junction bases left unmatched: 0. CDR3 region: CASSVTGGEQYF. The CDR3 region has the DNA TGTGCCAGCAGCGTGACAGGGGGCGAGCAGTACTTC.

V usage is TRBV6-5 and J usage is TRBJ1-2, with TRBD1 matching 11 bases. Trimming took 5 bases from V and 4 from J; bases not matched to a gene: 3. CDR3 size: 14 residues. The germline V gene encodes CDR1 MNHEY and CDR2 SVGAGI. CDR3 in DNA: TGTGCCAGCAGTAGGACAGGGGGCGTCTATGGCTACACCTTC. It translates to CASSRTGGVYGYTF.

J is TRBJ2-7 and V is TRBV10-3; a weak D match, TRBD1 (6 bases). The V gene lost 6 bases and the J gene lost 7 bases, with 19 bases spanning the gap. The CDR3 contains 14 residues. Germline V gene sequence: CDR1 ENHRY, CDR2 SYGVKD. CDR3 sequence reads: CAIRDSRALGEQYF. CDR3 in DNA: TGTGCCATCAGGGACAGTAGGGCTTTGGGGGAGCAGTACTTC.

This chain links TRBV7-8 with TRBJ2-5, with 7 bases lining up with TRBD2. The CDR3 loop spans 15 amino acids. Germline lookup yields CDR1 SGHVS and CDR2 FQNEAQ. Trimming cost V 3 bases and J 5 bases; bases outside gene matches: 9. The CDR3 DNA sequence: TGTGCCAGCAGCTTGGGGTCAGGGAGGGTGGAGACCCAGTACTTC. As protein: CASSLGSGRVETQYF.

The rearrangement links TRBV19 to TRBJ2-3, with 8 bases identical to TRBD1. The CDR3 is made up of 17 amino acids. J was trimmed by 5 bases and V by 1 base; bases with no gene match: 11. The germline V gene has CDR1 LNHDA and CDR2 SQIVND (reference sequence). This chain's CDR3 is CASSIGYGQGAQDTQYF. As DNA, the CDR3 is TGTGCCAGTAGTATAGGGTACGGGCAGGGGGCGCAAGATACGCAGTATTTT.

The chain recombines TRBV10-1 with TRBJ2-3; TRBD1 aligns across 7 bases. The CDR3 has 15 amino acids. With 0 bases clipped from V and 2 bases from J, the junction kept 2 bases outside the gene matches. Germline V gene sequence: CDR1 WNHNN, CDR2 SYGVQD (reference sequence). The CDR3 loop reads CASSESRGHTDTQYF. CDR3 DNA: TGCGCCAGCAGTGAGTCGAGGGGGCACACAGATACGCAGTATTTT.

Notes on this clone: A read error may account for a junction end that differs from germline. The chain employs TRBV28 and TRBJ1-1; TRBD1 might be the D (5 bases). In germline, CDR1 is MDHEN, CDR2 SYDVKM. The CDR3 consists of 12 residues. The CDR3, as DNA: TGTGCCAGCGGCTCGGGCCCCTTCAGGGTTAACTTT. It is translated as CASGSGPFRVNF.

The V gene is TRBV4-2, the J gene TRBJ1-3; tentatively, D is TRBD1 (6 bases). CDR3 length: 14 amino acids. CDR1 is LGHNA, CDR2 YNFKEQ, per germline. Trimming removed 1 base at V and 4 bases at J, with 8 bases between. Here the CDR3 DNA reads TGTGCCAGCAGCCAAGCAGGGGTCGGAAACACCATATATTTT. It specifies CASSQAGVGNTIYF.

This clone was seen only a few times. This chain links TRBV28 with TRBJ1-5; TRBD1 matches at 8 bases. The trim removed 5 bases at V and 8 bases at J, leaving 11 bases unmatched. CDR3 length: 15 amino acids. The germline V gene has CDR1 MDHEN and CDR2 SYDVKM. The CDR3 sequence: CASSPPPTGAKPQHF. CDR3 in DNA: TGTGCCAGCAGTCCCCCCCCGACAGGGGCCAAGCCCCAGCATTTT.

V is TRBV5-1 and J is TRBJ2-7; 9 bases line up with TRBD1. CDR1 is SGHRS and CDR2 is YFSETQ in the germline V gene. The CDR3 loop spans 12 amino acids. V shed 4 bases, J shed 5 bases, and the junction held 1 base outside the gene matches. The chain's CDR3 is CASSGTGNEQYF. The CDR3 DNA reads TGCGCCAGCAGCGGGACAGGGAACGAGCAGTACTTC.